Listed here are 20 T cell receptor beta chains from one sample, sequenced in a study of cytomegalovirus exposure and HLA in healthy donors. The PCR used 60 Vbeta and 13 Jbeta primers. Using immunoSEQ multiplex PCR, the repertoire was profiled, and TCRdb retains in-frame clones only, with some absent. Across 150,000 to 200,000 clones, the top ten clones capture about 1.2% of the sample. Sequencing input: PBMCs. Source of these receptors: a woman aged 55-70 years in good health and CMV-seronegative.

J is TRBJ2-7 and V is TRBV18; 9 positions agree with TRBD2. The germline CDR1 and CDR2 sequences are KGHSH and LQKENI. This CDR3 is built from 16 residues. V shed 4 bases and J 0 bases; nucleotides not matched to a gene: 7. Here the CDR3 reads CASSQGLALSSYEQYF. CDR3 DNA: TGTGCCAGCTCACAGGGACTAGCCCTCAGCTCCTACGAGCAGTACTTC. Filled out from reference TRBV18 and TRBJ2-7, the complete variable domain reads NAGVMQNPRHLVRRRGQEARLRCSPMKGHSHVYWYRQLPEEGLKFMVYLQKENIIDESGMPKERFSAEFPKEGPSILRIQQVVRGDSAAYFCASSQGLALSSYEQYFGPGTRLTVT.

The chain combines TRBV6-1 with TRBJ1-3; 9 nucleotides line up with TRBD1. With V trimmed by 4 bases and J by 2 bases, 0 bases remained unmatched. The CDR3 runs to 14 residues. Germline values: CDR1 MNHNS, CDR2 SASEGT. CDR3 protein: CASSGTGAGNTIYF. The CDR3 DNA is TGTGCCAGCAGTGGGACAGGGGCTGGAAACACCATATATTTT.

The chain joins TRBV7-2 to TRBJ1-2, with 9 bases fitting TRBD1. The CDR3 has 15 residues. Germline loops: CDR1 SGHTA, CDR2 FQGNSA. J lost 1 base, V lost 3 bases, and 3 bases had no gene match. CDR3 protein: CASSFGDRVNYGYTF. CDR3 DNA sequence: TGTGCCAGCAGCTTCGGGGACAGGGTTAACTATGGCTACACCTTC.

The chain is built from TRBV4-3 and TRBJ2-5; 9 bases align to TRBD2. Germline CDR1 and CDR2: LGHNA and YSLEER. J lost 5 bases, V lost 0 bases, and 4 bases had no gene match. This CDR3 has 15 amino acids. Here the CDR3 DNA reads TGCGCCAGCAGCCAAGATTCTAGCGGGGTTGAGACCCAGTACTTC. Amino acid sequence: CASSQDSSGVETQYF.

This chain connects TRBV7-8 to TRBJ2-3, with TRBD1 matching over 7 bases. The CDR3 is made up of 16 amino acids. The germline V gene encodes CDR1 SGHVS and CDR2 FQNEAQ. After removal of 4 bases from V and 3 bases from J, the junction contained 10 bases not matched to a gene. In nucleotides, the CDR3 is TGTGCCAGCAGCTCAGACGCAGGGGACAGAACAGATACGCAGTATTTT. As protein: CASSSDAGDRTDTQYF.

The V gene is TRBV27, the J gene TRBJ2-1; 8 nucleotides agree with TRBD1. V gave up 5 bases and J gave up 2 bases; unmatched junction bases: 8. Germline lookup yields CDR1 MNHEY and CDR2 SMNVEV (reference sequence). This CDR3 region has 16 residues. CDR3 residues: CASSAQDRETYNEQFF. In nucleotides, the CDR3 is TGTGCCAGCAGTGCACAGGACAGGGAAACCTACAATGAGCAGTTCTTC.

This chain joins TRBV7-9 and TRBJ1-4; D is perhaps TRBD1 (5 bases). Between the trimmed V and J ends, which lost 5 bases and 3 bases, there was a span of 25 bases. The germline CDR1 and CDR2 sequences are SEHNR and FQNEAQ (reference sequence). The CDR3 has 19 amino acids. In nucleotides, the CDR3 is TGTGCCAGCAGCAGGGGAGGACCCTACTCTCCGGAGGCTAATGAAAAACTGTTTTTT. Amino acid sequence: CASSRGGPYSPEANEKLFF.

This CDR3 is CASSPGVNEGRNSPLHF. CDR3 DNA sequence: TGTGCCAGCAGCCCTGGAGTGAATGAGGGTCGTAATTCACCCCTCCACTTT. This chain joins TRBV5-6 and TRBJ1-6; D unclear. Trimming took off 4 bases at V and 6 bases at J, with 20 bases between the two ends. The CDR3 is made up of 17 amino acids. Germline values: CDR1 SGHDT, CDR2 YYEEEE.

The chain carries TRBV5-5 and TRBJ1-2; 9 nucleotides align to TRBD1. The V gene's germline CDR1 is SGHKS and CDR2 YYEKEE (reference sequence). Trimming removed 0 bases from V and 4 bases from J; junction bases left unmatched: 1. The CDR3 length is 14 residues. The CDR3 is CASSLGTGVYGYTF. CDR3 coding DNA: TGTGCCAGCAGCTTGGGGACAGGGGTCTATGGCTACACCTTC.

The chain joins TRBV4-1 to TRBJ2-7; 7 bases line up with TRBD1. The CDR3 length is 12 residues. Germline CDR1 MGHRA, CDR2 YSYEKL. V gave up 4 bases and J gave up 6 bases; unmatched junction bases: 3. As DNA, the CDR3 is TGCGCCAGCAGCCCACCAGGGGGCGAGCAGTACTTC. It specifies CASSPPGGEQYF.

The rearrangement joins TRBV18 to TRBJ2-7; TRBD1 is a possible D gene (5 bases). The CDR3 runs 13 residues. The germline gives CDR1 KGHSH, CDR2 LQKENI. Between the trimmed V and J ends, which lost 3 bases and 4 bases, there was a span of 10 bases. CDR3 bases: TGTGCCAGCTCACCTGAGACAGTTTACGAGCAGTACTTC. Translation: CASSPETVYEQYF.

V and J are TRBV7-2 and TRBJ2-5, with 9 bases aligning to TRBD1. The DNA matches TRBJ2-7 better at its end, which makes the J call doubtful. Germline CDR1 SGHTA, CDR2 FQGNSA. CDR3 length equals 14 residues. CDR3 amino acids: CASSRDRATYEQYF. For the CDR3, the DNA is TGTGCCAGCAGCCGGGACAGGGCCACCTACGAGCAGTACTTC.

The chain uses TRBV21-1 and TRBJ1-2; TRBD1 is the table's D call, not checked against the DNA. TRBV21-1 is a pseudogene segment. The CDR3 has 20 amino acids. The CDR3 sequence: CASSKYPPTDFHKFNYGYTF. Written as DNA, the CDR3 is TGTGCCAGCAGCAAATACCCTCCGACAGATTTCCATAAATTTAACTATGGCTACACCTTC.

This rearrangement joins TRBV4-1 to TRBJ1-2, with D unresolved. The germline gives CDR1 MGHRA, CDR2 YSYEKL. Between the trimmed V and J ends, which lost 2 bases and 0 bases, there was a span of 10 bases. The CDR3 is 15 residues long. The CDR3 sequence: CASSQTENPNYGYTF. The CDR3 bases are TGCGCCAGCAGCCAAACAGAGAACCCTAACTATGGCTACACCTTC.

As concerns this clone: Other DNA sequences in this specimen translate into the identical CDR3. CDR3: CASSTTGINQPQHF. As DNA, the CDR3 is TGTGCCAGCAGTACCACGGGGATTAATCAGCCCCAGCATTTT. V is TRBV6-5 and J is TRBJ1-5; no clear D gene. CDR3 length equals 14 residues. Per germline, CDR1 MNHEY and CDR2 SVGAGI. Trimming removed 5 bases from V and 4 bases from J, with 12 bases in between.

This chain joins TRBV9 and TRBJ1-1; D is unclear. Per the germline V gene, CDR1 is SGDLS and CDR2 is YYNGEE. The CDR3 extends over 14 amino acids. V was trimmed by 0 bases and J by 1 base, leaving 7 bases between them. The CDR3 DNA is TGTGCCAGCAGCGTAGCTAGTGAGAACACTGAAGCTTTCTTT. Amino acids: CASSVASENTEAFF.

Comment on this clone: One end of the junction is discordant with germline, which a read error may explain. Other nucleotide sequences in the sample specify the same CDR3. This chain uses TRBV9 with TRBJ1-1, with D maybe TRBD1 (5 bases). CDR1 and CDR2 (germline): SGDLS, YYNGEE. This CDR3 is built from 16 residues. The chain's CDR3 is CASSVDAGPMNTEAFF. The CDR3 nucleotides are TGTGCCAGCAGCGTAGATGCAGGGCCGATGAACACTGAGGCTTTCTTT.

V gene TRBV6-5 combines with J gene TRBJ1-1; a weak D match, TRBD1 (5 bases). Germline V CDR1 and CDR2: MNHEY, SVGAGI. Between the trimmed V and J ends, which lost 7 bases and 5 bases, there was a span of 14 bases. The CDR3 length is 13 residues. The CDR3 loop is CASTAPGGTEAFF. The CDR3, as DNA: TGTGCCAGCACCGCCCCGGGGGGTACTGAAGCTTTCTTT.

This chain joins TRBV11-2 and TRBJ1-5; no reliable D call. V was clipped by 1 base and J by 7 bases, with 8 bases between them. This CDR3 has 13 residues. The germline gives CDR1 SGHAT, CDR2 FQNNGV. CDR3 in DNA: TGTGCCAGCAGCTTAGTGGAGGGCCAGCCCCAGCATTTT. It specifies CASSLVEGQPQHF.

The chain recombines TRBV27 with TRBJ2-7, with D possibly TRBD1 on 6 matching bases. V was pared by 6 bases and J by 2 bases, with 20 bases between. CDR1 and CDR2 from the germline V gene are MNHEY and SMNVEV (reference sequence). The CDR3 covers 16 residues. The CDR3 is CASRFGGRLRPYEQYF. CDR3 sequence (DNA): TGTGCCAGCAGATTTGGGGGCCGGCTTAGACCCTACGAGCAGTACTTC.